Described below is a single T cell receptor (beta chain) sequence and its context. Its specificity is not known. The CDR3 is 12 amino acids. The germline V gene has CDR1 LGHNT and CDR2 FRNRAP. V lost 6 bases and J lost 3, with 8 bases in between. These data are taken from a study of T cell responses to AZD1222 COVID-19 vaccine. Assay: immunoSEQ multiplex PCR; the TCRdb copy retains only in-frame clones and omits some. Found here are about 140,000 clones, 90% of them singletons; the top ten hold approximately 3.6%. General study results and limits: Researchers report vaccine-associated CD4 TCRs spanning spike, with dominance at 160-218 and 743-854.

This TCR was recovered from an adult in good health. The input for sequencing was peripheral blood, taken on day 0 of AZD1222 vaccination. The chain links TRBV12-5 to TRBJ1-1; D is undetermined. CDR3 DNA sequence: TGTGCTAGTGGGTCTTTATACACTGAAGCTTTCTTT. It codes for CASGSLYTEAFF.